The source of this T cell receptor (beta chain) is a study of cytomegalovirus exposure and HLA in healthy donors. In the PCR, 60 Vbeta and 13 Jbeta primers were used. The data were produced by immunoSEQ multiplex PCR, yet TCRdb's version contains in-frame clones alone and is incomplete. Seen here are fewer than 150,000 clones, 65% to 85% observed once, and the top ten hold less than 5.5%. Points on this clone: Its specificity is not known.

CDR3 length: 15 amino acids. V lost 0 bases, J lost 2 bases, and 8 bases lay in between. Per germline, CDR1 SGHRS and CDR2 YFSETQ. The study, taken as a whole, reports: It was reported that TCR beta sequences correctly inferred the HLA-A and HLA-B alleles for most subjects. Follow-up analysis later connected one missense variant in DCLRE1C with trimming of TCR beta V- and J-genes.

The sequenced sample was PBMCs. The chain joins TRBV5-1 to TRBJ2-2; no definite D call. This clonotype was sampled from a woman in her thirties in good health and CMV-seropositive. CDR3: CASSLGARNTGELFF. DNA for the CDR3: TGCGCCAGCAGCTTGGGGGCCAGAAACACCGGGGAGCTGTTTTTT.